What follows describes a single T cell receptor (beta chain). The entry originates in a study of blood T cell repertoires in COVID-19. Study at large: There were acute and convalescent COVID-19 samples, and they came from the United States, Italy and Spain. PBMCs, B-cell-depleted T cells, or T cells were the source of the cDNA or gDNA that made up the material.

V was trimmed by 1 base and J by 1 base, leaving 5 bases between them. CDR1 SGHRS and CDR2 YFSETQ come from the germline V gene. CDR3 size: 13 residues. Per the authors' pipeline: Nucleated cell number was recorded as an estimate derived from reference gene primer amplification. Using immunoSEQ multiplex PCR, the repertoire was profiled, and TCRdb retains in-frame clones only, with some absent. V, J and clone size reflect that table, while D and trimming were determined from the DNA. Of 90,000 to 130,000 clones detected, over 60% appear once; the ten largest clones hold approximately 3.9%. The receptor was isolated from a woman of 80 years or more with acute or convalescent COVID-19. Sequences were obtained from peripheral blood. This rearrangement joins TRBV5-1 to TRBJ2-5; no definite D call. CDR3 in amino acids: CASSLPGQETQYF. The CDR3 nucleotides are TGCGCCAGCAGCTTGCCGGGCCAAGAGACCCAGTACTTC.